The clone carrying this TCR beta chain was observed a handful of times. This sample was included in a study of blood T cell repertoires in COVID-19. About the research overall: T cells, B-cell-depleted T cells, or PBMCs supplied cDNA or gDNA.

Germline CDR1 and CDR2: LNHDA and SQIVND (reference sequence). After removal of 10 bases from V and 4 bases from J, the junction contained 15 bases not matched to a gene. This CDR3 region has 15 residues. Method: immunoSEQ multiplex PCR; TCRdb's copy keeps in-frame clones and lacks some. The sample yields about 140,000 clones, around 90% seen once. This TCR came from a man between 70 and 80 years old with acute or convalescent COVID-19. The chain recombines TRBV19 with TRBJ2-5; 7 nucleotides match TRBD2. Input material: peripheral blood. The CDR3 is CATRSGGGGPETQYF. The CDR3 DNA follows: TGTGCCACCCGGTCAGGTGGGGGGGGACCAGAGACCCAGTACTTC.